This T cell receptor beta chain was profiled in a study of T cell repertoires in cytomegalovirus infection. Study context: Use of recently identified HLA-C-restricted and well-studied HLA-B-restricted CMV epitopes was part of the study. An indication of both CMV infection and matching HLA type came from public TCR beta signatures. General study results and limits: Carriage of CMV together with the relevant HLA was identifiable through cumulative public TCR beta family frequency. The ex vivo response showed dominance by HLA-C-restricted CMV-specific TCR beta clonotypes.

TCRdb independently ran MiXCR on the reads; one entry per CDR3 protein. The top ten clones hold 10% to 15% of a sample with about 890,000 distinct CDR3 sequences, 25% to 40% of them seen once. This clonotype was detected only a few times. Antigen specificity is unknown. CDR1 and CDR2 (germline): SGHVS, FNYEAQ. V lost 2 bases and J 6 bases, leaving 28 bases between the germline ends. This CDR3 is built from 19 residues. This chain connects TRBV7-6 to TRBJ1-1; perhaps TRBD1 as D (5 bases). The source material was cultured CD8+ T cells from PBMCs, sampled from culture after CMV antigen stimulation. This TCR was sampled from a human donor in good health (CMV status not recorded). Some clones in this sample may be carry-over from other donors' samples. The DNA for the CDR3 is TGTGCCAGCAGCTTAAAGGGTCTAAGACAGACGAATTTTGGCCCTGAAGCTTTCTTT. As protein: CASSLKGLRQTNFGPEAFF.